Listed here are 5 T cell receptor beta chains from one sample, sequenced in a study of tumor-infiltrating lymphocytes in localized non-small cell lung cancer. Sequencing used immunoSEQ multiplex PCR; TCRdb keeps in-frame clones, though not all of them. Among around 24,000 clones, approximately 59% were seen once, and the ten largest hold less than 6.5%. Source material: lung tumor tissue. Source of these receptors: a human donor with non-small cell lung cancer.

The V call is TRBV28, the J call TRBJ1-1, with 10 bases identical to TRBD1. With V trimmed by 7 bases and J by 4 bases, 6 bases remained unmatched. The CDR3 runs to 14 residues. Germline V gene sequence: CDR1 MDHEN, CDR2 SYDVKM. The CDR3 region is CASTRQGAVTEAFF. DNA of the CDR3: TGTGCCAGCACCCGACAGGGGGCGGTCACTGAAGCTTTCTTT.

The gene calls are TRBV25-1 and TRBJ2-5; TRBD2 might be the D (6 bases). Per the germline V gene, CDR1 is MGHDK and CDR2 is SYGVNS. This CDR3 comprises 13 residues. The V end was cut by 7 bases, the J end by 3 bases, with 12 bases between. The CDR3 sequence is CASTRRGEETQYF. CDR3 DNA: TGTGCCAGCACACGACGCGGGGAAGAGACCCAGTACTTC.

For the CDR3, the DNA is TGTGCCAGCAGCTTTCGGGCGGGGGGCACAGATACGCAGTATTTT. Its translation is CASSFRAGGTDTQYF. This chain joins TRBV7-9 and TRBJ2-3; TRBD2 agrees at 7 bases. Trimming at V came to 3 bases and at J to 1 base, leaving 4 bases not matched to a gene. CDR1 SEHNR and CDR2 FQNEAQ come from the germline V gene (reference sequence). The CDR3 length is 15 residues.

The table lists this clone with a few counts. CDR3 protein: CASSPGGPYNEQFF. The CDR3 nucleotides read TGTGCCAGCAGTCCAGGAGGACCCTACAATGAGCAGTTCTTC. The rearrangement links TRBV6-5 to TRBJ2-1; the D gene is possibly TRBD2 (5 bases). Trimming removed 5 bases at V and 2 bases at J, with 10 bases between. Germline V gene sequence: CDR1 MNHEY, CDR2 SVGAGI. The CDR3 totals 14 residues.

The J gene is TRBJ1-1, the V gene TRBV13; D is perhaps TRBD1 (6 bases). The germline V and J ends were trimmed by 6 bases and 7 bases, with 18 bases remaining between them. The CDR3 runs 14 residues. CDR1 is PRHDT, CDR2 FYEKMQ, per germline (reference sequence). The chain's CDR3 is CASSRGQPWDEAFF. In DNA form, the CDR3 reads TGTGCCAGCAGTCGTGGACAGCCTTGGGATGAAGCTTTCTTT.